The 15 T cell receptor beta chains below all came from one sample that was sequenced in a study of a mutant IDH1 vaccine in newly diagnosed glioma. The time point here: week 35, safety follow-up. What each vaccine dose contained was 300 ug of mutant IDH1 20-mer peptide, accompanied by topical imiquimod. These receptors have no known antigen. TCRdb's table, derived via immunoSEQ multiplex PCR, lists solely in-frame clones and lacks some. The sample yields 30,000 to 40,000 clones, 80% to 85% seen once. Material: PBMCs, obtained from a glioma patient whose treatment included an IDH1 peptide vaccine. These receptors all stem from a woman aged 18-29 years with glioma.

This chain joins TRBV9 and TRBJ1-1, with D perhaps matching TRBD1 (6 bases). CDR1 is SGDLS, CDR2 YYNGEE, per germline. CDR3 length: 19 amino acids. V lost 0 bases to trimming and J lost 1 base, with 22 bases between them. The CDR3 DNA reads TGTGCCAGCAGCGTAGAGGGGGAATGGCGGGCATTTGGGAACACTGAAGCTTTCTTT. It encodes CASSVEGEWRAFGNTEAFF.

The chain links TRBV6-5 to TRBJ1-2; the D gene is possibly TRBD1 (5 bases). V lost 8 bases to trimming and J lost 4 bases, with 20 bases between them. This CDR3 contains 15 residues. From germline, CDR1 is MNHEY and CDR2 SVGAGI. The CDR3 nucleotides read TGTGCCAGCCGAGTTAAATCGGGACGGGCCTATGGCTACACCTTC. This sequence encodes CASRVKSGRAYGYTF.

The chain recombines TRBV6-6 with TRBJ1-1; no firm D call. Between the trimmed V and J ends, which lost 6 bases and 4 bases, there was a span of 9 bases. The germline gives CDR1 MNHNY, CDR2 SVGAGI (reference sequence). The CDR3 sequence is 12 residues long. CDR3 residues: CASRDGSTEAFF. For the CDR3, the DNA is TGTGCCAGCAGGGACGGGAGCACTGAAGCTTTCTTT.

The chain is built from TRBV6-5 and TRBJ2-7, with D perhaps matching TRBD1 or TRBD2 (5 bases each). V dropped 5 bases and J dropped 5 bases, with 10 bases sitting between them. The CDR3 spans 12 residues. From germline, CDR1 is MNHEY and CDR2 SVGAGI. In nucleotides, the CDR3 is TGTGCCAGCAGTAGAGGGACGAACGAGCAGTACTTC. This gives the protein CASSRGTNEQYF.

This chain links TRBV4-1 with TRBJ1-1; D is undetermined. Germline V gives CDR1 MGHRA, CDR2 YSYEKL. This CDR3 region has 15 residues. Trimming took off 0 bases at V and 3 bases at J, with 11 bases between the two ends. The CDR3 protein is CASSQENGPHTEAFF. In nucleotides, the CDR3 is TGCGCCAGCAGCCAAGAGAACGGGCCCCACACTGAAGCTTTCTTT.

The V and J genes are TRBV19 and TRBJ1-6, with a weak D call TRBD1 (5 bases). V was cut by 3 bases and J by 5 bases, with 5 bases left in between. Germline V gene lookup returns CDR1 LNHDA and CDR2 SQIVND (reference sequence). The CDR3 has 13 residues. CDR3 residues: CASSIRDNSPLHF. The CDR3 DNA follows: TGTGCCAGTAGTATCAGGGATAATTCACCCCTCCACTTT.

This clone was seen just once. The chain joins TRBV6-6 to TRBJ1-3, with D possibly matching TRBD1 (5 bases). Trimming stripped 6 bases from V and 2 bases from J, with 11 bases between. Germline V gene lookup returns CDR1 MNHNY and CDR2 SVGAGI (reference sequence). This CDR3 comprises 14 residues. The CDR3 spells CASSTGQAGNTIYF. CDR3 coding DNA: TGTGCCAGCAGCACCGGACAAGCTGGAAACACCATATATTTT.

This clone rates as large (0.1 to 1%). The chain joins TRBV7-2 to TRBJ2-7; D is undetermined. Germline V gene data show CDR1 as SGHTA and CDR2 as FQGNSA. Trimming removed 3 bases from V and 9 bases from J, with 9 bases in between. The CDR3 spans 11 residues. The CDR3: CASSFANRQYF. The CDR3 DNA is TGTGCCAGCAGCTTTGCAAACCGGCAGTACTTC.

The chain couples TRBV19 to TRBJ2-1; 13 bases are shared with TRBD2. J gave up 3 bases and V 6 bases, and 2 bases lay outside the gene matches. The CDR3 extends over 15 amino acids. In germline, CDR1 is LNHDA, CDR2 SQIVND (reference sequence). As DNA, the CDR3 is TGTGCCAGTAGGCGGACTAGCGGGAGCTACAATGAGCAGTTCTTC. Translated: CASRRTSGSYNEQFF.

V gene TRBV2 combines with J gene TRBJ2-3; D perhaps matches TRBD2 (6 bases). CDR1 SNHLY and CDR2 FYNNEI come from the germline V gene. This CDR3 comprises 12 residues. The V end lost 10 bases, the J end lost 7 bases, and 15 bases lay between the germline ends. The CDR3 here is CATSGEKYTQYF. CDR3 coding DNA: TGTGCCACTTCGGGGGAGAAATATACGCAGTATTTT.

The chain employs TRBV5-1 and TRBJ2-2; tentative D call: TRBD2 (6 bases). This CDR3 has 14 amino acids. V lost 7 bases, J lost 4 bases, and 14 bases lay in between. Germline-derived CDR1 and CDR2 are SGHRS and YFSETQ. The CDR3 loop is CASEFGSGTGELFF. CDR3 bases: TGCGCCAGCGAGTTCGGTAGCGGCACCGGGGAGCTGTTTTTT.

The chain combines TRBV19 with TRBJ2-2; 8 bases agree with TRBD2. The CDR3 sequence is 15 residues long. CDR1 is LNHDA and CDR2 is SQIVND in the germline V gene (reference sequence). The junction had 8 bases not matched to a gene; V was cut back by 7 bases and J by 4 bases. The CDR3 region is CASMAGGVSTGELFF. CDR3 DNA sequence: TGTGCCAGTATGGCGGGGGGAGTGAGCACCGGGGAGCTGTTTTTT.

V is TRBV30 and J is TRBJ1-2; D gene unclear. Trimming took off 3 bases at V and 7 bases at J, with 18 bases between the two ends. CDR3 length: 14 residues. CDR1 and CDR2 (germline): GTSNPN, SVGIG (reference sequence). The CDR3 nucleotides are TGTGCCTGGAGGTCTCCGGGGTTTGAGAGTGGCTACACCTTC. It specifies CAWRSPGFESGYTF.

The rearrangement links TRBV28 to TRBJ1-6, with D unresolved. The CDR3 is 17 amino acids. Germline V gives CDR1 MDHEN, CDR2 SYDVKM. V was pared by 5 bases and J by 2 bases, with 16 bases between. The CDR3 protein is CASSPRRRRPYNSPLHF. The CDR3 nucleotides read TGTGCCAGCAGTCCCCGGAGGCGGCGCCCCTATAATTCACCCCTCCACTTT.

This rearrangement joins TRBV5-1 to TRBJ2-2, with TRBD2 identical over 8 bases. The CDR3 runs to 15 residues. V shed 5 bases, J shed 6 bases, and the junction held 9 bases outside the gene matches. Germline CDR1 and CDR2: SGHRS and YFSETQ. CDR3 sequence (DNA): TGCGCCAGCAGTTCCGGGGGGGCCTTTGCCGGGGAGCTGTTTTTT. This sequence encodes CASSSGGAFAGELFF.